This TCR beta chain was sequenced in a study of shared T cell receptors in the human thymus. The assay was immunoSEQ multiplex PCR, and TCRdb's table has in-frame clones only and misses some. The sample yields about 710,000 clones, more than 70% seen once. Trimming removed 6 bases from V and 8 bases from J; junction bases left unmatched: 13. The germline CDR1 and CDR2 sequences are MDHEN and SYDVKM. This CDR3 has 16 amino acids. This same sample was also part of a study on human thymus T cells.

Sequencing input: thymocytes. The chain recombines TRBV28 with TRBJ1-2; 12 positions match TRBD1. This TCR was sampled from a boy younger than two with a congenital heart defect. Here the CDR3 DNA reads TGTGCCAGCAGCCCGACCCGGGACAGGGGGCTAGGAGGCTACACCTTC. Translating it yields CASSPTRDRGLGGYTF.